This T cell receptor (beta chain) was found in a study of blood T cell repertoires in COVID-19. Study summary: Material from acute and convalescent COVID-19 was sourced from the United States, Italy and Spain. Sample material is recorded as cDNA or gDNA derived from T cells, B-cell-depleted T cells, or PBMCs.

V shed 10 bases, J shed 0 bases, and the junction held 9 bases outside the gene matches. There are 15 residues in the CDR3. From germline, CDR1 is MNHEY and CDR2 SVGAGI. In the authors' workflow: Nucleated cell counts were estimated from reference gene primer amplification. Profiling relied on immunoSEQ multiplex PCR, and the TCRdb table lists in-frame clones only, not all of them. The V and J calls and clone size are taken from that table; D and trimming were inferred from the DNA. The sample lists about 150,000 clones, around nine tenths occurring once. The chain has TRBV6-5 and TRBJ1-3, with TRBD1 identical over 7 bases. The clonotype comes from a woman in her sixties or seventies with acute or convalescent COVID-19. The sample consisted of peripheral blood. CDR3 coding DNA: TGTGCCACCGCATGGGACAGTCCCTCTGGAAACACCATATATTTT. Translation gives CATAWDSPSGNTIYF.